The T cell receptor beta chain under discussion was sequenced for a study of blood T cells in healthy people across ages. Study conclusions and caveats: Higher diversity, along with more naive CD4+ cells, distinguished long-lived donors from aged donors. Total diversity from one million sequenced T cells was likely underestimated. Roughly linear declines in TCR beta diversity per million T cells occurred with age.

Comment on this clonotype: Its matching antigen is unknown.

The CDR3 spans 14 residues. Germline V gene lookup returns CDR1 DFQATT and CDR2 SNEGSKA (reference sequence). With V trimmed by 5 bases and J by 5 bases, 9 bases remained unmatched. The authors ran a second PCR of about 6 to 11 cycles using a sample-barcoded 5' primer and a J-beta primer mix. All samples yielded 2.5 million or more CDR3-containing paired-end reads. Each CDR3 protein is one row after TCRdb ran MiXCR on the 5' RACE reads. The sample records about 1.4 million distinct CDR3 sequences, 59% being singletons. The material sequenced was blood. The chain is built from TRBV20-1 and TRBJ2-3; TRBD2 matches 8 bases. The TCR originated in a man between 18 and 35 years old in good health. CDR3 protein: CSARVAGSQDTQYF. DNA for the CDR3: TGCAGTGCTCGGGTAGCGGGATCCCAAGATACGCAGTATTTT.